This record concerns one T cell receptor beta chain sequence. Its antigen is still unknown. Base-call qualities are not available, and no considerably larger clone is one nucleotide away. These data originate in a study of shared clonotypes between healthy human individuals (TCRdb year 2020). Some background on the complete study: The cohort included three men and a couple of women between 18 and 49 years of age. Per donor, leukapheresis produced somewhere between about 0.8 and 9.5 billion PBMCs. For each donor, three plates each were used for CD4 naive and CD4 memory, two plates were used for CD8 naive, and one plate was used for CD8 memory. Different laboratories and diverse techniques were used to prepare libraries and sequence TCR repertoires, to increase sequencing depth and limit assay-specific biases. The study deeply sequenced blood TCR repertoires of 5 or 6 healthy adults to estimate repertoire size and the extent of clonotype sharing between individuals.

TCR CDR3 regions were amplified from genomic DNA by multiplex PCR using the deep immunoSEQ assay. For each cell subset, the extracted genomic DNA was distributed evenly across all wells of several immunoSEQ 96-well plates, and each plate served as one replicate. For sorted subsets, each replicate PCR was loaded with about 0.2 ug genomic DNA, equivalent to 25,000 to 35,000 T cell genomes. The purified libraries were quantified using a Qubit 3.0 fluorometer, sized with a Bioanalyzer 2100, and then quantified again using the KAPA Library Quantification kit. A separate single-read 150-cycle Illumina NextSeq 550 flow cell was used to sequence each immunoSEQ 96-well plate. On the study's bioinformatics: The immunoSEQ output contained only junctional sequences without quality scores, so filtering could not match that applied to full-length reads. Sequences were annotated with PyIR, a Python wrapper for IgBLAST v1.9, using IMGT germline references to assign V/J genes and CDR3. Reads were filtered out if the reads had weak V/J assignments (E-value above 1e-6), no CDR3, stop codons, out-of-frame junctions, or ambiguous translated residues. V3J clonotypes were defined by identical inferred V gene, J gene, and CDR3 amino acid sequence. The percentage overlap between two repertoires was calculated by dividing the number of shared unique clonotypes by the size of the smaller repertoire. Repertoire richness was assessed with RTK rarefaction, the Chao1 estimator, and Recon v2.1 estimates of unobserved clonotypes. For all TCRbeta clonotypes obtained by the gDNA method from a few donors, generation probabilities were computed with OLGA. TCRdb obtained this table from immuneACCESS and retained in-frame rearrangements with V and J assigned. These tables miss some clones; where compared with another copy, unresolved V genes account for less than half of the shortfall, and the remainder is unexplained. The V and J calls and clone size are taken from that table; D and trimming were inferred from the DNA. In this sample the table shows about 2.1 million clones, just under 95% of which occur a single time. The top ten clones comprise approximately 1.7% of the sample.

General conclusions and limits of the study: Higher generation probabilities were observed for clonotypes shared by all four sorted-subset donors than for non-shared clonotypes. Because the study included a small number of donors, the genetic and exposure-history diversity represented was limited. Estimated clonotype richness was generally larger for naive than for memory subsets. Sampling was restricted to blood, and TCR repertoires in tissue are likely to differ from TCR repertoires in blood. Sharing across four donors was observed for 5% to 6.5% of naive CD4, less than 4% of naive CD8, 2% to 2.5% of memory CD4, and roughly 0.4% of memory CD8 clonotypes. Pairwise subsampling indicated that sequencing depth was expected to affect the degree of clonotype sharing among donors. Even with the large sequencing depth, rarefaction of the sorted-subset datasets indicated that sequencing was incomplete.

CD8 naive samples were obtained by positive selection for CCR7 among CD45RO-negative cells, yielding a CD45RA+CCR7+ population from which TemRA cells were excluded. Healthy HIV-negative adults with no recently reported acute infections or vaccinations were included as donors. All donors were Caucasian adults living in Nashville, Tennessee, USA. Blood was collected by leukapheresis, and PBMCs were isolated by Ficoll-Histopaque density gradient centrifugation and then cryopreserved in liquid nitrogen vapor phase. Analytical flow cytometry was used to check the purity and quantity of each magnetically sorted T cell population. Genomic DNA was isolated from every sorted fraction and measured by UV absorbance on a Nanodrop 2000c. As encoded in the germline V gene, CDR1 is SNHLY while CDR2 is FYNNEI. V and J are truncated by 3 bases and 2 bases respectively, leaving an intervening sequence of 15 bases. The CDR3 goes from the cysteine to the phenylalanine over 16 residues. The retained sequence is limited to the CDR3, 48 bases, with the frame set at the first base.

The sequencing input was naive CD8+ T cells from PBMCs. In the paper's terms, the cell subset or site label means: CD45RA+CCR7+. This receptor was identified in a man between 18 and 35 years old in good health. Some clones in this sample may be carry-over from other donors' samples. Recombination linked TRBV2 to TRBJ2-3; the D gene is unclear. The DNA is as follows: TGTGCCAGCAGTGATATCCCCCGGGTAGCCACAGATACGCAGTATTTT. The resulting protein is CASSDIPRVATDTQYF.